This section outlines one T cell receptor beta chain sequence together with its context. Clones were read by immunoSEQ multiplex PCR, and TCRdb kept only the in-frame ones, dropping some. Among several thousand clones listed, around 69% were seen once. This CDR3 comprises 15 residues. Trimming stripped 2 bases from V and 0 bases from J, with 11 bases between. Germline V lookup: CDR1 SQVTM, CDR2 ANQGSEA. The data stem from a study of early stage breast cancer tumors. Study-wide context: The ER+/PR+/HER2- tumors included 7 to 9 ductal and a handful of lobular carcinomas.

The V gene is TRBV29-1, the J gene TRBJ2-1; weak D call: TRBD2 (5 bases). The sequenced sample consisted of normal breast tissue next to the tumor. This receptor was obtained from a person aged 40-50 years with breast cancer. The CDR3, as DNA: TGCAGCGTTGAATCCCCCCGGGGCTCCTACAATGAGCAGTTCTTC. Amino acids: CSVESPRGSYNEQFF.